This paragraph covers one T cell receptor beta chain sequence. The sample originates from a study of T cells in Graves' hyperthyroidism and ophthalmopathy. The investigators amplified TCR beta CDR3 regions from RNA transcripts. With the HTBI primer set, the TCR CDR3 went through a first round of RT-PCR. TCRdb fed the multiplex PCR reads into MiXCR, producing one record per CDR3 protein. The sample lists around 350,000 distinct CDR3 sequences, under 20% seen once, with about 4% in the top ten. The TCR originated in a woman aged 18-29 years with Graves' hyperthyroidism. Sequencing used blood.

This CDR3 reads CASSSGRTSGEQETQYF. The CDR3, as DNA: TGTGCCAGCAGCTCAGGGAGGACTAGCGGGGAACAAGAGACCCAGTACTTC. The V gene is TRBV3-1, the J gene TRBJ2-5; the match to TRBD2 covers 12 bases. Germline assignment: CDR1 LGHDT and CDR2 YNNKEL (reference sequence). The CDR3 covers 17 residues. V was pared by 5 bases and J by 2 bases, with 9 bases of the junction left unmatched.